This TCR beta chain was sequenced for a study of cytomegalovirus exposure and HLA in healthy donors. Germline loops: CDR1 MDHEN, CDR2 SYDVKM. The CDR3 is 16 residues long. V lost 7 bases and J lost 2, with 20 bases in between. Note on this clone: What it recognizes is unknown.

This table comes from immunoSEQ multiplex PCR, and its TCRdb copy is limited to in-frame clones, with some not included. The sample yields under 110,000 clones, about 88% seen once. Study observations and caveats: Researchers catalogued approximately 170 TCR beta chains as cytomegalovirus-associated.

The sequence came from a woman aged 18 to 35 in good health and CMV-seropositive. Sequencing input: PBMCs. V usage is TRBV28 and J usage is TRBJ1-1; weak D call: TRBD1 (6 bases). The CDR3 DNA is TGTGCCAGCACCTTTGAGACAGGTTGGGAAAACACTGAAGCTTTCTTT. Amino acid sequence: CASTFETGWENTEAFF.